These T cell receptor beta chains were read from a single sample in a study of blood T cell repertoires in COVID-19. Clones were sequenced by immunoSEQ multiplex PCR, and TCRdb holds only the in-frame ones, with some missing. The profile covers approximately 160,000 clones, with over 70% appearing a single time and 3.6% taken by the ten largest. Sequenced sample: PBMCs or T cells enriched from blood (not recorded which). These receptors came from a woman in her fifties or sixties in a cohort exposed to, infected with or recovered from COVID-19 (not recorded which). CDR3s include the opening cysteine and the closing phenylalanine or tryptophan. The order of the fields is V gene, J gene, clone size, D gene, CDR3 DNA, CDR3 protein. D genes are given only for firm matches. For some rows the clone size is stated as once, few or many, or as a class when expanded; others skip it.

V gene: TRBV19; J gene: TRBJ1-3; clone size: few; D gene: -; CDR3 DNA: TGTGCCAGTAGTTTGTGGCCGGGAAACACCATATATTTT; CDR3 protein: CASSLWPGNTIYF
V gene: TRBV2; J gene: TRBJ2-1; clone size: -; D gene: TRBD2; CDR3 DNA: TGTGCCAGCAGCGTAGCGGGAGAGGGTGAGCAGTTCTTC; CDR3 protein: CASSVAGEGEQFF
V gene: TRBV10-1; J gene: TRBJ2-1; clone size: -; D gene: -; CDR3 DNA: TGCGCCAGCAGAGACAACTACAATGAGCAGTTCTTC; CDR3 protein: CASRDNYNEQFF
V gene: TRBV19; J gene: TRBJ2-3; clone size: -; D gene: -; CDR3 DNA: TGTGCCAGTAGTCCGGGGCTAGCGACTAGCACAGATACGCAGTATTTT; CDR3 protein: CASSPGLATSTDTQYF
V gene: TRBV27; J gene: TRBJ2-7; clone size: -; D gene: -; CDR3 DNA: TGTGCCAGCAGCCACAGACAGACGGTTAGCTACGAGCAGTACTTC; CDR3 protein: CASSHRQTVSYEQYF
V gene: TRBV19; J gene: TRBJ1-5; clone size: -; D gene: -; CDR3 DNA: TGTGCCAGTAGTATAGGACAGGCCCGTCAGCCCCAGCATTTT; CDR3 protein: CASSIGQARQPQHF
V gene: TRBV4-2; J gene: TRBJ2-2; clone size: -; D gene: -; CDR3 DNA: TGTGCCAGCAGCCAAGGGGAGGCGGGCCTGGGGGGCGGGGAGCTGTTTTTT; CDR3 protein: CASSQGEAGLGGGELFF
V gene: TRBV12-3/TRBV12-4; J gene: TRBJ1-5; clone size: -; D gene: -; CDR3 DNA: TGTGCCAGCAGAACTACAAATCAGCCCCAGCATTTT; CDR3 protein: CASRTTNQPQHF
V gene: TRBV9; J gene: TRBJ1-4; clone size: -; D gene: -; CDR3 DNA: TGTGCCAGCAGCGCCCTATCAGGCAGCTCAACTAATGAAAAACTGTTTTTT; CDR3 protein: CASSALSGSSTNEKLFF
V gene: TRBV9; J gene: TRBJ2-7; clone size: few; D gene: TRBD1; CDR3 DNA: TGTGCCAGCAGCGCTGGACAGGGGGCCTCCTACGAGCAGTACTTC; CDR3 protein: CASSAGQGASYEQYF
V gene: TRBV19; J gene: TRBJ1-4; clone size: -; D gene: TRBD1; CDR3 DNA: TGTGCCAGTAGCTCATCCAGGGGGCGATCTAATGAAAAACTGTTTTTT; CDR3 protein: CASSSSRGRSNEKLFF